This T cell receptor (beta chain) was recorded in a study of cytomegalovirus exposure and HLA in healthy donors. Use of 60 Vbeta and 13 Jbeta primers characterized the PCR. Sequencing was performed with immunoSEQ multiplex PCR; in TCRdb, only in-frame clones are kept and a portion is missing. The sample table includes about 130,000 clones. Whole-study results and caveats: TCR beta chain V- and J-gene trimming was linked, in a later analysis, to a missense variant in DCLRE1C.

Comments on this clone: Its antigen is unknown. At one of its ends the junction is not consistent with the germline gene, which may arise from a read error.

The CDR3 is made up of 16 amino acids. The germline CDR1 and CDR2 sequences are SGHNT and YYREEE (reference sequence). Sample: PBMCs. This receptor was obtained from a man younger than 40 in good health and CMV-seronegative. The chain links TRBV5-4 to TRBJ1-2; 12 bases agree with TRBD1. The CDR3 reads CASSPGQGAVNYGYAF. As DNA, the CDR3 is TGTGCCAGCAGCCCGGGACAGGGGGCGGTTAACTATGGCTACGCCTTC. Supplemented by reference TRBV5-4 and TRBJ1-2, the full variable domain reads ETGVTQSPTHLIKTRGQQVTLRCSSQSGHNTVSWYQQALGQGPQFIFQYYREEENGRGNFPPRFSGLQFPNYSSELNVNALELDDSALYLCASSPGQGAVNYGYAFGSGTRLTVV.